Only a few counts were recorded for the clone carrying this T cell receptor (beta chain). This entry comes from a study of T cells in Graves' hyperthyroidism and ophthalmopathy. The CDR3 totals 16 residues. Germline CDR1 reads MNHNS; CDR2 reads SASEGT. The V and J ends lost 4 bases and 3 bases, in that order; junction bases with no gene match: 6. Amplification yielded TCR beta CDR3 regions, with RNA transcripts as the source. TCR CDR3 underwent first-round RT-PCR with the HTBI primer set. TCRdb reprocessed the multiplex PCR reads via MiXCR and lists one record per CDR3 protein. The sample includes under 750,000 distinct CDR3 sequences, around 20% of them seen just once.

This chain links TRBV6-1 with TRBJ2-1; 10 bases are a match to TRBD1. This clonotype was sampled from a woman between 50 and 59 years old with Graves' hyperthyroidism that later progressed to Graves' ophthalmopathy. Sequences were obtained from blood. This CDR3 is CASSGGGQGIYNEQFF. The CDR3 bases are TGTGCCAGCAGTGGAGGGGGACAGGGGATCTACAATGAGCAGTTCTTC.